The following is a TCR beta chain sequence with its context. Its antigen remains undetermined. Base qualities are not at hand, and no much larger clone is one base apart. These data are taken from a study of T-cell memory formation after mild COVID-19 (dated by TCRdb to the early 2020s). Regarding the research as a whole: TCR sequence clusters from the two donors were largely donor specific. T-cell clones expanding and contracting after mild COVID-19 in a couple of donors were tracked by longitudinal TCRalpha and TCRbeta repertoire sequencing. The cohort was made up of two young adult volunteers, one female and one male, who were previously healthy.

General study outcomes and caveats: Contracting CD4+ clones were located mainly in the CM and EM memory subsets, whereas CD8+ clones were found to be enriched in EMRA. From day 15 to 85, contracting clones showed balanced CD4/CD8 phenotypes, whereas a second wave of clones that expanded from day 15 to 37 leaned towards CD4+. The detection of some responding clones in pre-infection memory suggests that pre-existing cross-reactive memory T cells joined the SARS-CoV-2 response. The second-wave clones that peaked on day 37 were not confirmed to be SARS-CoV-2 specific. The study included only a couple of mild cases, and larger cohorts that include severe cases with pre-infection samples were judged to be necessary.

Trimmed from V: 5 bases; trimmed from J: 9 bases; junction bases lacking a gene match: 27. Reading from cysteine to phenylalanine, the CDR3 counts 18 amino acids. Of all the DNA, just the CDR3 is kept, 54 bases in frame from base 1. CDR1 and CDR2 were assigned from the germline V gene (reference sequence) as DFQATT and SNEGSKA. This sample was sequenced with an Illumina NovaSeq 6000. TCRalpha and TCRbeta cDNA libraries were built by 5'RACE with constant-segment primers, adding sample barcodes and unique molecular identifiers. Trizol reagent was used to extract RNA from every sample. The libraries were amplified in two PCR steps, and the second step added a second sample barcode and Illumina TruSeq adapters. Sequencing of the libraries was done on an Illumina NovaSeq, producing 2 x 150 bp paired-end reads. The authors' pipeline ran thus. With migec v1.2.7, reads were demultiplexed and then collapsed into UMI-guided consensus sequences. With mixcr v2.1.11, UMI consensuses were aligned to TRA and TRB V and J templates and assembled into clonotypes. Clonotypes were classified as expanded or contracted when called significant by both edgeR and NoisET, with noise models trained on biological replicates. edgeR calls used a false discovery rate-adjusted p below 0.01 and a log2 fold-change threshold of 1. As an exploratory analysis of dynamics, PCA with hierarchical clustering was applied to max-normalized trajectories of the 1000 most abundant clonotypes. The CD4 or CD8 phenotype of responding clones was assigned using the separately sequenced CD4+ and CD8+ repertoires. TCRdb reprocessing: public reads trimmed at Q25 with fastp, clones called with MiXCR, in-frame beta chains kept. Each entry merges the rows of one CDR3 protein and shows their most common DNA and genes. TCRdb's processing, not the authors' own work, is the source of the V and J calls. Counted in this sample were 470,000 or so distinct CDR3 sequences; roughly 25% of them appeared once. The ten top clones hold about an eighth of the sample.

Ficoll-Paque density gradient centrifugation was the method used to isolate PBMCs. The clonotype comes from an adult woman who had mild COVID-19 (a few samples of this study predate the infection). The sample titles of this study are shuffled in the database, so cell type and time point are left out; the donor was told from shared clones. Here the chain combines TRBV20-1 and TRBJ2-5; 7 of the junction bases match TRBD1. Sequences were obtained from PBMCs or a T cell subset sorted from them (not recorded which). The CDR3 protein sequence reads: CSAPDRAGRGTSNGPQYF. The base sequence is TGCAGTGCTCCTGACAGGGCAGGAAGGGGGACCTCAAATGGGCCCCAGTACTTC.